The 18 T cell receptor beta chains in this list originate from one sample, sequenced in a study of shared clonotypes between healthy human individuals. Sequenced by immunoSEQ multiplex PCR; TCRdb stores in-frame clones only, minus some. The data show millions of clones, just over 90% seen once. Sequencing was performed on naive CD4+ T cells sorted from blood. Subset meaning: CD45RA+ positively selected. The receptors were sampled from a man aged 18 to 30 in good health.

The rearrangement joins TRBV6-6 to TRBJ1-4; the D is unclear. This CDR3 is built from 15 residues. Germline V gene sequence: CDR1 MNHNY, CDR2 SVGAGI (reference sequence). V was cut by 5 bases and J by 6 bases, with 16 bases left in between. The CDR3 sequence is CASSPGGLGDEKLFF. DNA of the CDR3: TGTGCCAGCAGTCCCGGTGGCCTTGGAGATGAAAAACTGTTTTTT.

Points on this clone: Other DNA sequences in this specimen translate into the identical CDR3. V usage is TRBV5-1 and J usage is TRBJ2-5; 9 bases align to TRBD2. The germline V gene encodes CDR1 SGHRS and CDR2 YFSETQ. J lost 2 bases, V lost 3 bases, and 5 bases had no gene match. CDR3 length equals 15 residues. CDR3 loop: CASSSAGGLQETQYF. CDR3 coding DNA: TGCGCCAGCAGCTCGGCGGGGGGGCTACAAGAGACCCAGTACTTC.

The gene calls are TRBV7-9 and TRBJ2-5; unclear D gene. CDR3 length: 11 residues. The germline gives CDR1 SEHNR, CDR2 FQNEAQ (reference sequence). V shed 5 bases and J shed 5 bases, with 6 bases lying between them. The CDR3 is CASSAVETQYF. CDR3 DNA: TGTGCCAGCAGCGCGGTCGAGACCCAGTACTTC.

With regard to this clone: Other nucleotide sequences in the sample specify the same CDR3. The rearrangement links TRBV18 to TRBJ1-3; D gene uncertain. The CDR3 totals 14 residues. V shed 0 bases and J shed 0 bases, with 3 bases lying between them. The V gene's germline CDR1 is KGHSH and CDR2 LQKENI. CDR3 protein: CASSPPVSGNTIYF. CDR3 bases: TGTGCCAGCTCACCACCGGTCTCTGGAAACACCATATATTTT.

The rearrangement joins TRBV6-1 to TRBJ1-4; D not certain. The CDR3 totals 14 residues. Trimming shortened V by 4 bases and J by 0 bases, and 6 bases separated the two germline ends. CDR1 and CDR2 from the germline V gene are MNHNS and SASEGT. The CDR3 protein is CASSGLTTNEKLFF. Here the CDR3 DNA reads TGTGCCAGCAGTGGGTTGACAACTAATGAAAAACTGTTTTTT.

This clone came up a few times. The chain is built from TRBV14 and TRBJ1-1, with D possibly TRBD1 on 5 matching bases. The V gene lost 3 bases and the J gene lost 3 bases, with 11 bases spanning the gap. This CDR3 comprises 14 residues. Germline V gene lookup returns CDR1 SGHDN and CDR2 FVKESK. CDR3 nucleotide sequence: TGTGCCAGCAGCCAGTCCGGGGCCGACACTGAAGCTTTCTTT. Translating gives CASSQSGADTEAFF.

V gene TRBV5-1 combines with J gene TRBJ2-5, with a weak D call TRBD2 (5 bases). Deletions cut 7 bases from V and 3 bases from J, with 19 bases between. Germline CDR1 SGHRS, CDR2 YFSETQ. The CDR3 spans 15 residues. The CDR3 coding sequence is TGCGCCAGCGTTATGTCTACGGGGAGCAAAGAGACCCAGTACTTC. This sequence encodes CASVMSTGSKETQYF.

This chain joins TRBV12-5 and TRBJ1-3; 10 nucleotides agree with TRBD1. With 1 base clipped from V and 0 bases from J, the junction kept 9 bases outside the gene matches. Germline V lookup: CDR1 LGHNT, CDR2 FRNRAP. The CDR3 contains 19 residues. The CDR3 region is CASGLATGTGAPSGNTIYF. CDR3 in DNA: TGTGCTAGTGGTTTGGCAACCGGGACAGGGGCCCCCTCTGGAAACACCATATATTTT. Full variable domain (remainder filled in from reference TRBV12-5 and TRBJ1-3): DARVTQTPRHKVTEMGQEVTMRCQPILGHNTVFWYRQTMMQGLELLAYFRNRAPLDDSGMPKDRFSAEMPDATLATLKIQPSEPRDSAVYFCASGLATGTGAPSGNTIYFGEGSWLTVV.

This clone was counted a single time. The rearrangement joins TRBV7-2 to TRBJ2-3; D uncertain. CDR3 length: 18 amino acids. V was trimmed by 2 bases and J by 0 bases, leaving 18 bases between them. Germline assignment: CDR1 SGHTA and CDR2 FQGNSA. CDR3 in DNA: TGTGCCAGCAGCTTAATCAAAGTGCTTAGCACTAGCACAGATACGCAGTATTTT. As protein: CASSLIKVLSTSTDTQYF.

In the case of this clone: The sample carries other DNA sequences with the same CDR3. The chain is built from TRBV27 and TRBJ2-3; no clear D. Trimming left V 2 bases short and J 4 bases short, with 7 bases between. Germline V gene sequence: CDR1 MNHEY, CDR2 SMNVEV (reference sequence). The CDR3 contains 13 residues. CDR3 amino acids: CASSLRGADTQYF. The CDR3 DNA reads TGTGCCAGCAGTTTAAGAGGCGCAGATACGCAGTATTTT.

With regard to this clone: Other DNA sequences in the same sample also yield this CDR3. The V call is TRBV2, the J call TRBJ1-1; no definite D call. V was cut by 1 base and J by 4 bases, with 4 bases left in between. This CDR3 is built from 12 residues. Per the germline V gene, CDR1 is SNHLY and CDR2 is FYNNEI. The CDR3 spells CASSEGGTEAFF. The CDR3 bases are TGTGCCAGCAGTGAAGGGGGCACTGAAGCTTTCTTT.

The CDR3 bases are TGTGCCAGCAGTGGGGACGGGGGCACAGATACGCAGTATTTT. Translating it yields CASSGDGGTDTQYF. J is TRBJ2-3 and V is TRBV28; D may match TRBD1 or TRBD2 (5 bases each). The CDR3 runs 14 residues. The ends were cut back, 5 bases at V and 1 base at J, with 10 bases in the middle. The V gene's germline CDR1 is MDHEN and CDR2 SYDVKM.

CDR3 sequence: CATSRDGRGPNYGYTF. The DNA for the CDR3 is TGTGCCACCAGCAGAGATGGGAGAGGACCTAACTATGGCTACACCTTC. V is TRBV15 and J is TRBJ1-2, with D uncertain. Germline-derived CDR1 and CDR2 are LNHNV and YYDKDF (reference sequence). Trimming took 0 bases from V and 0 from J, leaving 11 bases between them. The CDR3 consists of 16 residues.

This rearrangement joins TRBV19 to TRBJ1-6; no clear D gene. V lost 1 base and J 9 bases, leaving 13 bases between the germline ends. Per germline, CDR1 LNHDA and CDR2 SQIVND (reference sequence). CDR3 length: 15 residues. The CDR3 protein is CASSIASRGSSPLHF. DNA of the CDR3: TGTGCCAGTAGTATAGCAAGTCGGGGTAGTTCACCCCTCCACTTT.

The gene calls are TRBV5-1 and TRBJ2-7, with D unresolved. CDR3 length equals 15 residues. Germline V gives CDR1 SGHRS, CDR2 YFSETQ. Trimming left V 6 bases short and J 3 bases short, with 19 bases between. For the CDR3, the DNA is TGCGCCAGCAAGAGAGGCGGAGATGCAAACTACGAGCAGTACTTC. It codes for CASKRGGDANYEQYF.

The chain links TRBV6-5 to TRBJ2-3; TRBD2 aligns across 7 bases. V dropped 7 bases and J dropped 1; count of bases not matched to a gene: 2. This CDR3 has 13 residues. Germline V lookup: CDR1 MNHEY, CDR2 SVGAGI. The CDR3 sequence: CASNLAGTDTQYF. The CDR3 DNA sequence: TGTGCCAGCAACCTAGCGGGCACAGATACGCAGTATTTT.

The chain uses TRBV5-6 and TRBJ1-1, with D perhaps TRBD1 (5 bases). The germline V gene encodes CDR1 SGHDT and CDR2 YYEEEE. The CDR3 has 14 residues. Trimming shortened V by 1 base and J by 6 bases, and 13 bases separated the two germline ends. Written as DNA, the CDR3 is TGTGCCAGCAGCTTGTATGGTCAGGGTGCTGAAGCTTTCTTT. Amino acids: CASSLYGQGAEAFF.

The chain joins TRBV6-1 to TRBJ1-6; TRBD1 matches at 7 bases. This CDR3 region has 14 residues. Germline loops: CDR1 MNHNS, CDR2 SASEGT. The J segment lost 6 bases and the V segment lost 6 bases, leaving 5 bases of the junction unmatched. CDR3 protein: CASRMDRFNSPLHF. In DNA, the CDR3 is TGTGCCAGCAGGATGGACAGGTTTAATTCACCCCTCCACTTT.